One and the same sample provided the 22 T cell receptor beta chains below, sequenced in a study of blood T cells in healthy people across ages. Next came a second PCR, run for roughly 7 to 12 cycles, which used a sample-barcoded 5' primer along with a J-beta primer mix. MiXCR, run by TCRdb on the 5' RACE reads, gives a single entry per CDR3 protein. The table has roughly 2 million distinct CDR3 sequences, roughly 49% seen once; the top ten hold over 2%. Sequencing was performed on blood. The origin of the receptors is a woman between 35 and 50 years old in good health.

This clonotype was seen a handful of times. This chain uses TRBV4-3 with TRBJ1-4, with D possibly being TRBD1 (5 bases). CDR1 is LGHNA and CDR2 is YSLEER in the germline V gene. Trimming removed 2 bases at V and 8 bases at J, with 15 bases between. The CDR3 spans 15 residues. CDR3 sequence: CASSQTDSRGEKLFF. The DNA for the CDR3 is TGCGCCAGCAGCCAAACTGACAGCCGGGGCGAAAAACTGTTTTTT.

The chain links TRBV29-1 to TRBJ2-5; tentatively, D is TRBD1 or TRBD2 (5 bases each). The germline V gene has CDR1 SQVTM and CDR2 ANQGSEA. Trimming took 4 bases from V and 11 from J, leaving 26 bases between them. The CDR3 is 15 residues long. The CDR3, as DNA: TGCAGCGTTGTACCCCAGGGACGATTCTACAATGAGCAGTACTTC. This codes for CSVVPQGRFYNEQYF.

This clonotype was seen only a few times. The rearrangement joins TRBV6-5 to TRBJ2-3; D is uncertain. V lost 0 bases to trimming and J lost 8 bases, with 15 bases between them. The CDR3 has 15 residues. Germline V gene lookup returns CDR1 MNHEY and CDR2 SVGAGI. The CDR3 DNA is TGTGCCAGCAGTTACTCAGAGCGTTGGCTGGGTACGCAGTATTTT. Translation gives CASSYSERWLGTQYF.

This clonotype has only one observation. The chain combines TRBV4-1 with TRBJ2-7; 8 bases map to TRBD1. Germline lookup yields CDR1 MGHRA and CDR2 YSYEKL. This CDR3 region has 16 residues. V lost 4 bases, J lost 2 bases, and 10 bases stayed unmatched. The CDR3, as DNA: TGCGCCAGCAGCCCTGCTCGGACAGGGCCCCCCTACGAGCAGTACTTC. Protein sequence: CASSPARTGPPYEQYF.

V is TRBV12-5 and J is TRBJ2-1, with 7 bases identical to TRBD2. This CDR3 comprises 16 residues. V shed 3 bases, J shed 13 bases, and the junction held 18 bases outside the gene matches. Looked up from germline, CDR1 is LGHNT and CDR2 is FRNRAP. As DNA, the CDR3 is TGTGCTAGTGGTTTAGGTACGGCTAGCGGTTTGGAGACCCAGTTCTTC. Translation: CASGLGTASGLETQFF.

Only a few counts were recorded for this clonotype. This chain joins TRBV4-3 and TRBJ2-5; TRBD1 or TRBD2 may be the D gene (5 bases each). V gave up 4 bases and J gave up 1 base, with 13 bases separating them. The germline V gene encodes CDR1 LGHNA and CDR2 YSLEER. The CDR3 has 15 residues. The CDR3 region is CASSRDPRPQETQYF. Here the CDR3 DNA reads TGCGCCAGCAGCCGGGACCCGAGACCCCAAGAGACCCAGTACTTC.

V is TRBV4-1 and J is TRBJ2-1, with D possibly matching TRBD2 (6 bases). Germline loops: CDR1 MGHRA, CDR2 YSYEKL. Trimming removed 2 bases from V and 10 bases from J, with 18 bases in between. The CDR3 length is 15 residues. The DNA for the CDR3 is TGCGCCAGCAGCCAATCGGAGGGGAGCTCCTACGAGCAGTTCTTC. Translated, it gives CASSQSEGSSYEQFF.

The V and J genes are TRBV4-1 and TRBJ1-2, with 11 bases aligning to TRBD1. This CDR3 contains 19 residues. Germline V gene sequence: CDR1 MGHRA, CDR2 YSYEKL. The trim removed 0 bases at V and 0 bases at J, leaving 9 bases unmatched. The DNA for the CDR3 is TGCGCCAGCAGCCAAGATCGCGGACAGGGGGCGCGGGCTAACTATGGCTACACCTTC. Translated, it gives CASSQDRGQGARANYGYTF.

This clonotype turned up a few times. The genes are TRBV7-2 and TRBJ2-5, with 11 bases lining up with TRBD1. Germline assignment: CDR1 SGHTA and CDR2 FQGNSA. This CDR3 has 15 residues. Unmatched junction bases numbered 5, after V lost 2 bases and J lost 6 bases. In DNA form, the CDR3 reads TGTGCCAGCAGCTTATGGGGACAGGGGGTTAAGACCCAGTACTTC. Its translation is CASSLWGQGVKTQYF.

The V gene is TRBV4-3, the J gene TRBJ2-4, with D unclear. The CDR3 is 15 residues long. Trimming cost V 5 bases and J 0 bases, with 11 bases left between them. Germline V gene data show CDR1 as LGHNA and CDR2 as YSLEER. CDR3: CASSKRTVAKNIQYF. The CDR3 DNA sequence: TGCGCCAGCAGCAAAAGGACCGTAGCCAAAAACATTCAGTACTTC.

This chain connects TRBV6-2 or TRBV6-3 to TRBJ2-5; perhaps TRBD2 as D (5 bases). The ends were cut back, 2 bases at V and 2 bases at J, with 12 bases in the middle. This CDR3 comprises 15 residues. Per the germline V gene, CDR1 is MNHEY and CDR2 is SVGEGT. The CDR3 nucleotides read TGTGCCAGCAGTTACCCTCGCGGGCAGCAAGAGACCCAGTACTTC. Its protein is CASSYPRGQQETQYF.

The rearrangement links TRBV4-2 to TRBJ1-5, with D possibly TRBD1 on 5 matching bases. Trimming left V 2 bases short and J 3 bases short, with 14 bases between. Germline assignment: CDR1 LGHNA and CDR2 YNFKEQ. This CDR3 spans 16 amino acids. The CDR3 nucleotides read TGTGCCAGCAGCCAATCCGGGACCGGTGCCAATCAGCCCCAGCATTTT. Its translation: CASSQSGTGANQPQHF.

The J gene is TRBJ2-7, the V gene TRBV28; the D call may be TRBD1 or TRBD2 (5 bases each). Germline loops: CDR1 MDHEN, CDR2 SYDVKM. This CDR3 has 15 amino acids. Trimming pared 2 bases from V and 0 bases from J, leaving 11 bases between. The CDR3 spells CASSLPGPVSYEQYF. The DNA for the CDR3 is TGTGCCAGCAGTTTACCGGGACCGGTCTCCTACGAGCAGTACTTC.

V gene TRBV7-6 combines with J gene TRBJ1-2; D is unclear. CDR3 length: 16 amino acids. With 2 bases removed from V and 6 bases from J, the gap between germline ends came to 19 bases. Germline lookup yields CDR1 SGHVS and CDR2 FNYEAQ. The CDR3 nucleotides are TGTGCCAGCAGCTTATCTCCTACCCAGACGAGGGATGGCTACACCTTC. It specifies CASSLSPTQTRDGYTF.

The CDR3 region has the DNA TGTGCCAGCAGACCGGGCCCCGTAACAGATACGCAGTATTTT. This codes for CASRPGPVTDTQYF. The chain carries TRBV6-5 and TRBJ2-3; no definite D call. V was cut by 6 bases and J by 3 bases, with 13 bases left in between. The CDR3 consists of 14 residues. CDR1 and CDR2 from the germline V gene are MNHEY and SVGAGI.

This chain links TRBV7-2 with TRBJ2-5, with 13 bases lining up with TRBD2. CDR3 length: 19 residues. Germline assignment: CDR1 SGHTA and CDR2 FQGNSA. Trimming cost V 1 base and J 2 bases; bases outside gene matches: 10. CDR3 region: CASSLVGGTSGDPQETQYF. CDR3 DNA: TGTGCCAGCAGCTTAGTTGGGGGGACTAGCGGGGATCCACAAGAGACCCAGTACTTC.

This clonotype has a single count. The chain carries TRBV7-2 and TRBJ2-3; 10 bases line up with TRBD2. This CDR3 spans 15 amino acids. Germline V gives CDR1 SGHTA, CDR2 FQGNSA. V was clipped by 5 bases and J by 14 bases; unmatched bases: 16. CDR3 sequence: CASSPESQRGGRSYF. CDR3 coding DNA: TGTGCCAGCAGCCCCGAGAGTCAGCGGGGGGGCCGGTCGTATTTT.

Points on this clonotype: Mismatch with germline at one junction end may stem from a read error. The chain is built from TRBV24-1 and TRBJ2-3; 10 bases match TRBD1. Germline V CDR1 and CDR2: KGHDR, SFDVKD. CDR3 length: 13 amino acids. CDR3 bases: TGTGCCACCGGGGACAGGGGAGAGGATACGCGGTATTTT. Protein product: CATGDRGEDTRYF.

This clonotype was seen only a few times. V usage is TRBV20-1 and J usage is TRBJ2-1, with D possibly being TRBD2 (6 bases). The CDR3 spans 14 residues. V gave up 1 base and J gave up 1 base, with 8 bases separating them. Germline V gene lookup returns CDR1 DFQATT and CDR2 SNEGSKA (reference sequence). CDR3 residues: CSARAGLSYNEQFF. In nucleotides, the CDR3 is TGCAGTGCTAGAGCTGGACTATCCTACAATGAGCAGTTCTTC.

This clonotype appeared a few times. V usage is TRBV4-3 and J usage is TRBJ2-7; a weak D match, TRBD1 (6 bases). Trimming left V 0 bases short and J 2 bases short, with 11 bases between. The germline V gene encodes CDR1 LGHNA and CDR2 YSLEER. The CDR3 is 15 amino acids. This CDR3 reads CASSQERQVAYEQYF. The CDR3 DNA reads as TGCGCCAGCAGCCAAGAAAGACAGGTTGCCTACGAGCAGTACTTC.

The rearrangement uses TRBV5-1 and TRBJ2-3; D is ambiguous. This CDR3 has 16 amino acids. CDR1 SGHRS and CDR2 YFSETQ come from the germline V gene. Trimming left V 0 bases short and J 6 bases short, with 17 bases between. The CDR3 DNA reads as TGCGCCAGCAGCTTGGAAGTCTGGGATTTGGAGGATACGCAGTATTTT. It yields the protein CASSLEVWDLEDTQYF.

This clonotype has a handful of counts. The V and J genes are TRBV18 and TRBJ1-1, with D tentatively TRBD1 (5 bases). The germline V gene has CDR1 KGHSH and CDR2 LQKENI. This CDR3 is 18 amino acids long. The ends were cut back, 3 bases at V and 6 bases at J, with 26 bases in the middle. The CDR3: CASSPTQTRTPATPEAFF. DNA of the CDR3: TGTGCCAGCTCACCCACCCAGACAAGGACACCGGCAACCCCTGAAGCTTTCTTT.